These T cell receptor beta chains were read from a single sample in a study of T cell repertoires in cytomegalovirus infection. TCRdb analysed the reads with MiXCR anew, one entry per CDR3 protein. In the table there are about 530,000 distinct CDR3 sequences, 26% of which are singletons. What was sequenced was PBMCs. Receptors originate from a human donor in good health (CMV status not recorded). Some clones in this sample may be carry-over from other donors' samples. CDR3s include the opening cysteine and the closing phenylalanine or tryptophan. The order of the fields is CDR3 DNA, CDR3 protein, V gene, clone size, D gene, J gene. The D gene is left open where the match is weak. Only some rows state a clone size, as once, few, many or a class for expanded clones.

cdr3_nt: TGCGCCAGCAGCCAAGGCGCCCACACTGAAGCTTTCTTT
cdr3_aa: CASSQGAHTEAFF
v_call: TRBV4-3
clone_size: few
d_call: NA
j_call: TRBJ1-1

cdr3_nt: TGCAGCGTTGAACGGACTAGTGCCGGACATGAGCAGTTCTTC
cdr3_aa: CSVERTSAGHEQFF
v_call: TRBV29-1
clone_size: NA
d_call: TRBD2
j_call: TRBJ2-1

cdr3_nt: TGTGCCAGCAGTAGCGGTTACGGGGAGCTGTTTTTT
cdr3_aa: CASSSGYGELFF
v_call: TRBV12-3/TRBV12-4
clone_size: few
d_call: NA
j_call: TRBJ2-2

cdr3_nt: TGTGCCAGTAGTATAGATCAGGGGTGGAATGGAAACACCATATATTTT
cdr3_aa: CASSIDQGWNGNTIYF
v_call: TRBV19
clone_size: NA
d_call: NA
j_call: TRBJ1-3

cdr3_nt: TGTGCCATCCGGGAAAGCGTGAACACCGGGGAGCTGTTTTTT
cdr3_aa: CAIRESVNTGELFF
v_call: TRBV10-3
clone_size: NA
d_call: NA
j_call: TRBJ2-2

cdr3_nt: TGCGCCAGCAGCCTGGACAGTCGGTCCGAAAAACTGTTTTTT
cdr3_aa: CASSLDSRSEKLFF
v_call: TRBV5-1
clone_size: NA
d_call: NA
j_call: TRBJ1-4

cdr3_nt: TGTGCCAGCAGTTATACGACAGGGTTGGCCTACGAGCAGTACTTC
cdr3_aa: CASSYTTGLAYEQYF
v_call: TRBV27
clone_size: NA
d_call: TRBD1
j_call: TRBJ2-7

cdr3_nt: TGTGCCAGCAGCGTACAGGGGATACTCTACAATGAGCAGTTCTTC
cdr3_aa: CASSVQGILYNEQFF
v_call: TRBV9
clone_size: few
d_call: NA
j_call: TRBJ2-1

cdr3_nt: TGTGCCAGCAGTTCTTTTAGCGAAGGAGAGACCCAGTACTTC
cdr3_aa: CASSSFSEGETQYF
v_call: TRBV12-3/TRBV12-4
clone_size: few
d_call: NA
j_call: TRBJ2-5

cdr3_nt: TGCGCCAGCAGCCCGAGGGGGACACCCTTGGAAGCCCAGCATTTT
cdr3_aa: CASSPRGTPLEAQHF
v_call: TRBV5-1
clone_size: few
d_call: NA
j_call: TRBJ1-5

cdr3_nt: TGCAGTGCTAGAGCCGGAAAAGCAAGAGGGTACAGGAACACCGGGGAGCTGTTTTTT
cdr3_aa: CSARAGKARGYRNTGELFF
v_call: TRBV20-1
clone_size: few
d_call: NA
j_call: TRBJ2-2

cdr3_nt: TGTGCCAGCAGCCTCTTTAGCGGGAAACAAGAGACCCAGTACTTC
cdr3_aa: CASSLFSGKQETQYF
v_call: TRBV7-2
clone_size: many
d_call: TRBD2
j_call: TRBJ2-5

cdr3_nt: TGTGCCATCAGTGAGTCGCAGGTGAATCAGCCCCAGCATTTT
cdr3_aa: CAISESQVNQPQHF
v_call: TRBV10-3
clone_size: many
d_call: NA
j_call: TRBJ1-5

cdr3_nt: TGTGCCAGCAGCCCCAGGACAGGGACAGAGACCCAGTACTTC
cdr3_aa: CASSPRTGTETQYF
v_call: TRBV7-6
clone_size: many
d_call: TRBD1
j_call: TRBJ2-5

cdr3_nt: TGCAGTGCTAGTGCTATGGTAGATACGCAGTATTTT
cdr3_aa: CSASAMVDTQYF
v_call: TRBV20-1
clone_size: few
d_call: NA
j_call: TRBJ2-3

cdr3_nt: TGTGCCAGCAGCTCCCACTGGGGCCCCAATGAGCAGTTCTTC
cdr3_aa: CASSSHWGPNEQFF
v_call: TRBV11-3
clone_size: NA
d_call: NA
j_call: TRBJ2-1

cdr3_nt: TGTGCCAGCAGCCTCCGGGACATCAGCTCTGGGGCCAACGTCCTGACTTTC
cdr3_aa: CASSLRDISSGANVLTF
v_call: TRBV7-9
clone_size: many
d_call: NA
j_call: TRBJ2-6

cdr3_nt: TGTGCCAGCAGCGTAAACCTGGGACTAGCAATCGGGGAGCTGTTTTTT
cdr3_aa: CASSVNLGLAIGELFF
v_call: TRBV7-2
clone_size: many
d_call: TRBD2
j_call: TRBJ2-2

cdr3_nt: TGTGCCAGCAGCTCGGCGACAGGAAATTCACCCCTCCACTTT
cdr3_aa: CASSSATGNSPLHF
v_call: TRBV7-2
clone_size: few
d_call: NA
j_call: TRBJ1-6

cdr3_nt: TGTGCCAGCAGCCAAGATCAGGGGGAATATGGCTACACCTTC
cdr3_aa: CASSQDQGEYGYTF
v_call: TRBV4-2
clone_size: NA
d_call: TRBD1
j_call: TRBJ1-2

cdr3_nt: TGTGCCATCAGACTAGCGGGGAACACCGGGGAGCTGTTTTTT
cdr3_aa: CAIRLAGNTGELFF
v_call: TRBV10-3
clone_size: NA
d_call: TRBD2
j_call: TRBJ2-2

cdr3_nt: TGCAGTGCTATCGAGACTAGCGGGAGGACAGATACGCAGTATTTT
cdr3_aa: CSAIETSGRTDTQYF
v_call: TRBV20-1
clone_size: few
d_call: TRBD2
j_call: TRBJ2-3

cdr3_nt: TGTGCCAGCAGTTTAGCCCTCATGACAGTTGGCTACACCTTC
cdr3_aa: CASSLALMTVGYTF
v_call: TRBV28
clone_size: many
d_call: NA
j_call: TRBJ1-2

cdr3_nt: TGTGCCAGCAGCGTTAACGGCGGGAGCTCCTACAATGAGCAGTTCTTC
cdr3_aa: CASSVNGGSSYNEQFF
v_call: TRBV7-8
clone_size: many
d_call: TRBD2
j_call: TRBJ2-1

cdr3_nt: TGCAGCGTTGAGAGGGGGCTCTCCGGTGAAAAACTGTTTTTT
cdr3_aa: CSVERGLSGEKLFF
v_call: TRBV29-1
clone_size: once
d_call: TRBD1
j_call: TRBJ1-4

cdr3_nt: TGCAGCGCGTACCTTCTAGCGGGAGGGTCATCGGAGACCCAGTACTTC
cdr3_aa: CSAYLLAGGSSETQYF
v_call: TRBV29-1
clone_size: NA
d_call: TRBD2
j_call: TRBJ2-5

cdr3_nt: TGTGCCAGCAGTCCCGGGACAGGGTCAGACGAGCAGTACTTC
cdr3_aa: CASSPGTGSDEQYF
v_call: TRBV28
clone_size: NA
d_call: TRBD1
j_call: TRBJ2-7

cdr3_nt: TGTGCCAGCAGCCAAGATCAGAGGGACCTAAATCCTAACTATGGCTACACCTTC
cdr3_aa: CASSQDQRDLNPNYGYTF
v_call: TRBV4-2
clone_size: NA
d_call: NA
j_call: TRBJ1-2

cdr3_nt: TGTGCCAGCAGCGTAGCTAGAGGGAATGAGCAGTTCTTC
cdr3_aa: CASSVARGNEQFF
v_call: TRBV9
clone_size: NA
d_call: NA
j_call: TRBJ2-1

cdr3_nt: TGTGCCATCAGCGGGGACAGGGGTGTCTATGGCTACACCTTC
cdr3_aa: CAISGDRGVYGYTF
v_call: TRBV10-3
clone_size: NA
d_call: TRBD1
j_call: TRBJ1-2

cdr3_nt: TGTGCCAGCAGGAGTTCGGGACTAGCGGGCATAGTCAATGAGCAGTTCTTC
cdr3_aa: CASRSSGLAGIVNEQFF
v_call: TRBV2
clone_size: few
d_call: TRBD2
j_call: TRBJ2-1

cdr3_nt: TGTGCCAGCAGCTTAGTGGGACTAGCGGGAGTCGACATGGGGGATGAGCAGTTCTTC
cdr3_aa: CASSLVGLAGVDMGDEQFF
v_call: TRBV7-2
clone_size: many
d_call: TRBD2
j_call: TRBJ2-1

cdr3_nt: TGTGCCAGCAGCGTCCGAATAGTGGCCGGGGAGCTGTTTTTT
cdr3_aa: CASSVRIVAGELFF
v_call: TRBV11-3
clone_size: NA
d_call: NA
j_call: TRBJ2-2